The 4 T cell receptor beta chains given below trace back to one sample, sequenced in a study of cytomegalovirus exposure and HLA in healthy donors. 13 Jbeta primers and 60 Vbeta primers were used for the PCR. Measured with immunoSEQ multiplex PCR; TCRdb has only the in-frame clones, and not every one. The repertoire holds roughly 250,000 clones, with roughly two thirds as singletons. Sequencing used PBMCs. Receptor source: a female donor in good health and CMV-seronegative.

V usage is TRBV25-1 and J usage is TRBJ2-4, with no clear D. CDR1 MGHDK and CDR2 SYGVNS come from the germline V gene. V gave up 3 bases and J gave up 0 bases, with 9 bases separating them. CDR3 size: 15 residues. CDR3 sequence reads: CASSEGQLAKNIQYF. In nucleotides, the CDR3 is TGTGCCAGCAGTGAGGGCCAGCTAGCCAAAAACATTCAGTACTTC.

The chain uses TRBV10-1 and TRBJ2-2; 13 bases fit TRBD2. V shed 4 bases, J shed 0 bases, and the junction held 17 bases outside the gene matches. Germline CDR1 is WNHNN and CDR2 is SYGVQD (reference sequence). The length of the CDR3 is 22 residues. CDR3 amino acids: CASSGQRELAGGPSPNTGELFF. The CDR3 DNA reads as TGCGCCAGCAGTGGGCAAAGGGAACTAGCGGGAGGGCCGTCCCCGAACACCGGGGAGCTGTTTTTT.

This clone was seen only a few times. The genes are TRBV6-1 and TRBJ1-1; 10 bases are shared with TRBD1. Germline CDR1 reads MNHNS; CDR2 reads SASEGT. The junction had 8 bases not matched to a gene; V was cut back by 6 bases and J by 4 bases. This CDR3 contains 15 residues. The CDR3 loop is CASRVTGGAGTEAFF. The CDR3 DNA follows: TGTGCCAGCAGGGTGACAGGGGGCGCGGGCACTGAAGCTTTCTTT.

J is TRBJ2-2 and V is TRBV4-1; no reliable D call. This CDR3 comprises 14 residues. With 2 bases removed from V and 6 bases from J, the gap between germline ends came to 10 bases. The germline CDR1 and CDR2 sequences are MGHRA and YSYEKL. The CDR3 sequence: CASSQSTVAGELFF. CDR3 nucleotides: TGCGCCAGCAGCCAATCTACGGTTGCCGGGGAGCTGTTTTTT.